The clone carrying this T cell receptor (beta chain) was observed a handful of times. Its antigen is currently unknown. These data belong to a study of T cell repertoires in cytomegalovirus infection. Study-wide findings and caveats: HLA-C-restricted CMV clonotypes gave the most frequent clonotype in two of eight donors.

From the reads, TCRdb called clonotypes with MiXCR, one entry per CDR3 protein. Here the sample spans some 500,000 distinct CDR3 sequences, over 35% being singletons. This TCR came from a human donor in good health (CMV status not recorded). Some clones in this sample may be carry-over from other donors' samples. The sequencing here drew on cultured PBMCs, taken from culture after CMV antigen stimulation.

The CDR3, as DNA: TGTGCCAGCAGCTTAGAGGTCCAGCCCCAGCATTTT. This gives the protein CASSLEVQPQHF. The chain links TRBV7-2 to TRBJ1-5, with D hard to call. There are 12 residues in the CDR3. CDR1 and CDR2 from the germline V gene are SGHTA and FQGNSA. V was pared by 1 base and J by 7 bases, with 5 bases between.